Sequencing of this TCR beta chain was carried out in a study of CD8 T cells in ankylosing spondylitis. General study results and limits: Within peripheral blood, clones linked to disease were CD8+ and relatively rare. It appeared that ankylosing spondylitis blood was characterized by a TCR beta motif of several highly homologous variants. Clones linked to disease were reported to show significant enrichment in matched ankylosing spondylitis synovial fluid. Prior work had noted some motif variants in reactive arthritis blood and synovial fluid.

TCRdb recomputed calls from the 5' RACE reads with MiXCR, one row per CDR3 protein. The sample carries approximately 220,000 distinct CDR3 sequences, around a quarter recorded once. Only a few counts were recorded for this clonotype. The antigen is not known. This CDR3 region has 13 residues. V was cut by 4 bases and J by 5 bases, with 9 bases left in between. The germline V gene encodes CDR1 MNHEY and CDR2 SVGAGI. The sequence was collected from a male donor with ankylosing spondylitis or in good health (not recorded which). The sample taken for sequencing was blood, either unsorted or a sorted T cell fraction (not recorded which). The V and J genes are TRBV6-5 and TRBJ2-1, with D maybe TRBD1 (6 bases). The CDR3 here is CASSSQGNNEQFF. The CDR3 DNA reads as TGTGCCAGCAGTTCACAGGGTAACAATGAGCAGTTCTTC.